A single sample is the source of the 11 T cell receptor beta chains below, sequenced in a study of blood T cell repertoires in COVID-19. Sequenced by immunoSEQ multiplex PCR; TCRdb stores in-frame clones only, minus some. The sample yields approximately 70,000 clones, 70% to 90% seen once. Sequenced input: peripheral blood. The receptors shown here come from a human donor in a cohort sampled during active COVID-19.

The rearrangement uses TRBV27 and TRBJ1-4; no clear D. Deletions cut 4 bases from V and 8 bases from J, with 11 bases between. This CDR3 spans 13 amino acids. Germline loops: CDR1 MNHEY, CDR2 SMNVEV (reference sequence). CDR3 residues: CASSSRLAEKLFF. The CDR3 DNA sequence: TGTGCCAGCAGTTCCCGACTTGCCGAAAAACTGTTTTTT.

The chain is built from TRBV7-6 and TRBJ2-2; 10 nucleotides line up with TRBD1. Germline CDR1 and CDR2: SGHVS and FNYEAQ. This CDR3 is 17 amino acids long. The J segment lost 3 bases and the V segment lost 1 base, leaving 5 bases of the junction unmatched. CDR3 DNA: TGTGCCAGCAGCTTAGTCGACAGGGGGCTTGACACCGGGGAGCTGTTTTTT. Protein product: CASSLVDRGLDTGELFF.

This chain joins TRBV29-1 and TRBJ2-7; 7 bases fit TRBD1. Germline assignment: CDR1 SQVTM and CDR2 ANQGSEA. The junction had 7 bases not matched to a gene; V was cut back by 1 base and J by 1 base. This CDR3 spans 15 amino acids. The CDR3: CSVEVPAGGSYEQYF. CDR3 DNA sequence: TGCAGCGTTGAAGTTCCGGCAGGGGGATCCTACGAGCAGTACTTC.

This clone has just a few counts. This chain uses TRBV27 with TRBJ1-4, with TRBD1 as a possible D gene (6 bases). This CDR3 has 13 residues. The ends were cut back, 4 bases at V and 7 bases at J, with 10 bases in the middle. Germline values: CDR1 MNHEY, CDR2 SMNVEV (reference sequence). CDR3 DNA sequence: TGTGCCAGCAGTTCAGGGGTGGCTGAAAAACTGTTTTTT. Translating gives CASSSGVAEKLFF. Looking up the rest from reference TRBV27 and TRBJ1-4 gives the full variable domain: EAQVTQNPRYLITVTGKKLTVTCSQNMNHEYMSWYRQDPGLGLRQIYYSMNVEVTDKGDVPEGYKVSRKEKRNFPLILESPSPNQTSLYFCASSSGVAEKLFFGSGTQLSVL.

This chain joins TRBV18 and TRBJ1-1; 8 positions match TRBD1. Germline loops: CDR1 KGHSH, CDR2 LQKENI. CDR3 length: 16 amino acids. The J segment lost 0 bases and the V segment lost 3 bases, leaving 6 bases of the junction unmatched. Here the CDR3 DNA reads TGTGCCAGCTCACCGGCGACAGGGGCGATGAACACTGAAGCTTTCTTT. Its translation is CASSPATGAMNTEAFF. The whole variable domain, remainder taken from reference TRBV18 and TRBJ1-1, is NAGVMQNPRHLVRRRGQEARLRCSPMKGHSHVYWYRQLPEEGLKFMVYLQKENIIDESGMPKERFSAEFPKEGPSILRIQQVVRGDSAAYFCASSPATGAMNTEAFFGQGTRLTVV.

V and J are TRBV7-9 and TRBJ2-3; possible D gene TRBD1, 5 bases. Trimming took off 1 base at V and 8 bases at J, with 10 bases between the two ends. This CDR3 is 13 amino acids long. The germline V gene has CDR1 SEHNR and CDR2 FQNEAQ (reference sequence). The DNA for the CDR3 is TGTGCCAGCAGCTTAGAAAGTAGGGGTACGCAGTATTTT. Amino acids: CASSLESRGTQYF.

The chain recombines TRBV12-2 with TRBJ2-3; TRBD2, the D gene given by the table, was not confirmed from the DNA. TRBV12-2 is a pseudogene segment. The CDR3 length is 16 residues. The CDR3 nucleotides are TGTGCAAGTCGCTTAGTCGCGCGGGGGGGCGGAGATACGCAGTATTTT. Translated: CASRLVARGGGDTQYF.

The rearrangement uses TRBV5-5 and TRBJ2-5; 7 bases map to TRBD1. J lost 1 base, V lost 4 bases, and 7 bases had no gene match. The length of the CDR3 is 15 residues. Germline lookup yields CDR1 SGHKS and CDR2 YYEKEE (reference sequence). CDR3 nucleotides: TGTGCCAGCAGCCCACCCGGGACAGTCCAAGAGACCCAGTACTTC. The encoded protein is CASSPPGTVQETQYF.

The chain links TRBV6-6 to TRBJ2-7, with D possibly matching TRBD2 (7 bases). This CDR3 has 14 residues. Between the trimmed V and J ends, which lost 2 bases and 8 bases, there was a span of 16 bases. Germline CDR1 and CDR2: MNHNY and SVGAGI (reference sequence). The CDR3 DNA follows: TGTGCCAGCAGTTACGGGGGGGGGACATCCCAGCAGTACTTC. Protein sequence: CASSYGGGTSQQYF.

CDR3 bases: TGTGCCAGTTCTTCCCCCGGCAGGGCGGGGATGAACACTGAAGCTTTCTTT. Protein: CASSSPGRAGMNTEAFF. This chain links TRBV19 with TRBJ1-1, with D perhaps TRBD1 (5 bases). Trimming removed 8 bases at V and 0 bases at J, with 22 bases between. Germline V gene data show CDR1 as LNHDA and CDR2 as SQIVND (reference sequence). This CDR3 is 17 amino acids long.

The chain carries TRBV5-1 and TRBJ1-2; D perhaps matches TRBD1 (5 bases). Germline CDR1 SGHRS, CDR2 YFSETQ. This CDR3 has 14 residues. Trimming stripped 10 bases from V and 0 bases from J, with 16 bases between. The CDR3 sequence is CARGTGGANYGYTF. DNA for the CDR3: TGCGCCCGCGGGACCGGGGGGGCTAACTATGGCTACACCTTC.